This is a list of T cell receptor beta chains from one sample in a study of shared clonotypes between healthy human individuals. Assay: immunoSEQ multiplex PCR; the TCRdb copy retains only in-frame clones and omits some. The sample yields some 660,000 clones, approximately 73% seen once. Material: memory CD4+ T cells sorted from blood. The source is a woman aged 25-40 years in good health. Both conserved end residues are part of each CDR3. A D gene is named only where the DNA matches it firmly. Expanded clones get a size class; other rows say once, few or many, or leave the size out.

clone size	V gene	D gene	J gene	CDR3 DNA	CDR3 protein
-	TRBV30	-	TRBJ2-7	TGTGCCTGGAGTGTAGGGTCGCCCGAGCAGTACTTC	CAWSVGSPEQYF
-	TRBV5-6	-	TRBJ1-1	TGTGCCAGCAGCTTGTTTTCTGGACATCAAAACACTGAAGCTTTCTTT	CASSLFSGHQNTEAFF
-	TRBV6-1	-	TRBJ2-7	TGTGCCAGCAGTGGGGGGGCGGCGTGGAGAACCTACGAGCAGTACTTC	CASSGGAAWRTYEQYF
few	TRBV6-5	-	TRBJ1-2	TGTGCCAGCAGTTATTTGGCCGGGGACGGCTACACCTTC	CASSYLAGDGYTF
-	TRBV5-1	-	TRBJ2-5	TGCGCCAGCAGCTACAGTGGGTCGGGATTAACCCAAGAGACCCAGTACTTC	CASSYSGSGLTQETQYF
-	TRBV6-1	-	TRBJ2-7	TGTGCCAGCAGGGCCGGGAGGGACAGAGACTACGAGCAGTACTTC	CASRAGRDRDYEQYF
-	TRBV5-4	-	TRBJ2-1	TGTGCCAGCAGCTTGGTGGGCGGTGGGACCTACAATGAGCAGTTCTTC	CASSLVGGGTYNEQFF
-	TRBV19	TRBD2	TRBJ2-2	TGTGCCAGTAGCCCTAGCGGGAGTATCACCGGGGAGCTGTTTTTT	CASSPSGSITGELFF
-	TRBV13	-	TRBJ2-5	TGTGCCAGCAGCTTGGGGCAGCGGGAGACCCAGTACTTC	CASSLGQRETQYF
-	TRBV5-1	TRBD2	TRBJ2-5	TGCGCCAGCAGCAGGGGACTAGCGGGGAGCGAGGAGACCCAGTACTTC	CASSRGLAGSEETQYF
many	TRBV19	-	TRBJ2-2	TGTGCCAGTACCTTACAGGGTACGAACACCGGGGAGCTGTTTTTT	CASTLQGTNTGELFF
-	TRBV4-2	-	TRBJ2-5	TGTGCCAGCAGCCAACCCGGGCCGCAAGAGACCCAGTACTTC	CASSQPGPQETQYF
-	TRBV28	-	TRBJ2-1	TGTGCCAGCACCTCCGAGAATAACAATGAGCAGTTCTTC	CASTSENNNEQFF
-	TRBV28	-	TRBJ1-2	TGTGCCAGCAGTTGGTCAGGGGAGAGCTATGGCTACACCTTC	CASSWSGESYGYTF
-	TRBV6-6	-	TRBJ1-1	TGTGCCAGCAGTCCTGGGAACACTGAAGCTTTCTTT	CASSPGNTEAFF
-	TRBV7-9	-	TRBJ1-4	TGTGCCAGCAGCTTAGCGAGAACAGCGAATGAAAAACTGTTTTTT	CASSLARTANEKLFF
once	TRBV7-9	-	TRBJ1-4	TGTGCCAGCAGCTCCATGACAGGCCCTAATGAAAAACTGTTTTTT	CASSSMTGPNEKLFF
many	TRBV6-6	-	TRBJ1-5	TGTGCCAGCACGGAGGCAGGGGCGGAACAGCCCCAGCATTTT	CASTEAGAEQPQHF
few	TRBV27	-	TRBJ1-2	TGTGCCAGCAGTTTGGCGGGGGAGGAGTACTATGGCTACACCTTC	CASSLAGEEYYGYTF
few	TRBV6-1	TRBD2	TRBJ2-1	TGTGCCAGCAGTGGGGGGGGACTAGCGGGTAGGGATGAGCAGTTCTTC	CASSGGGLAGRDEQFF
-	TRBV5-1	-	TRBJ1-5	TGCGCCAGCAGCTTGACGCGACGGGGATATCAGCCCCAGCATTTT	CASSLTRRGYQPQHF
-	TRBV28	-	TRBJ1-5	TGTGCCAGCAGTTTTGGGGGTAGGCAGCCCCAGCATTTT	CASSFGGRQPQHF
few	TRBV6-1	-	TRBJ1-1	TGTGCCAGCATGGTCGAGGGGTACGTGGGCACTGAAGCTTTCTTT	CASMVEGYVGTEAFF
-	TRBV7-1	TRBD1	TRBJ1-2	TGTGCCAGCAGCTTAGTTGGGTTTCGGGACAGGGGCTATGGCTACACCTTC	CASSLVGFRDRGYGYTF
-	TRBV28	-	TRBJ2-7	TGTGCCAGCAGTACTAGCCCGTCCACCCCTGGAGAGCAGTACTTC	CASSTSPSTPGEQYF
-	TRBV6-1	TRBD2	TRBJ2-1	TGTGCCAGCAGCGGACTAGCGGGAGGGTACAATGAGCAGTTCTTC	CASSGLAGGYNEQFF
few	TRBV6-4	-	TRBJ1-1	TGTGCCAGCTCAAATGGGGGTCTGGGTGAAGCTTTCTTT	CASSNGGLGEAFF
-	TRBV6-5	-	TRBJ2-7	TGTGCCAGCAGCGCCGGGAAGACCCACGAGCAGTACTTC	CASSAGKTHEQYF
-	TRBV19	TRBD1	TRBJ1-2	TGTGCCAGTCGCCCGGACAGGAACTATGGCTACACCTTC	CASRPDRNYGYTF
-	TRBV19	-	TRBJ2-1	TGTGCCAGTAGCCGGGGGATCTATGAGCAGTTCTTC	CASSRGIYEQFF
-	TRBV4-1	-	TRBJ1-1	TGCGCCACGAGAGGGGACCGAGGAATGAACACTGAAGCTTTCTTT	CATRGDRGMNTEAFF
-	TRBV28	-	TRBJ1-5	TGTGCCAGCAGTCCCCCGGGGGGGGGCGTGGGCAATCAGCCCCAGCATTTT	CASSPPGGGVGNQPQHF
once	TRBV6-5	TRBD1	TRBJ1-4	TGTGCCAGCAGTTCCAGGGGGGTAGCCTCCAATGAAAAACTGTTTTTT	CASSSRGVASNEKLFF
-	TRBV7-2	-	TRBJ2-5	TGTGCCAGCAGCTTAGCGGGGGCAGGGGTAAAAGAGACCCAGTACTTC	CASSLAGAGVKETQYF
-	TRBV15	-	TRBJ1-5	TGTGCCACCAGCAGGAGGGTCGGCGTTTTCGATCAGCCCCAGCATTTT	CATSRRVGVFDQPQHF
-	TRBV11-2	-	TRBJ1-4	TGTGCCAGCAGCTCACATAGACCGGCTGAAAAACTGTTTTTT	CASSSHRPAEKLFF
-	TRBV2	TRBD1	TRBJ2-3	TGTGCCAGCAGGGGACAGGGACCTTGGAGCACAGATACGCAGTATTTT	CASRGQGPWSTDTQYF
-	TRBV9	-	TRBJ2-5	TGTGCCAGCAGCGTAGGCAGGCTGGGGGAGACCCAGTACTTC	CASSVGRLGETQYF
-	TRBV28	-	TRBJ2-7	TGTGCCAGCACAACCCTTTTTGGGGGACGGAGCTCCTACGAGCAGTACTTC	CASTTLFGGRSSYEQYF
-	TRBV5-4	TRBD2	TRBJ2-1	TGTGCCAGCAGCTTTGGGACCACTAGCGGGTTTGAGCAGTTCTTC	CASSFGTTSGFEQFF
-	TRBV5-1	-	TRBJ2-5	TGCGCCAGCAGCCTTGGGGACCGGGACATTAAGACCCAGTACTTC	CASSLGDRDIKTQYF
-	TRBV18	TRBD1	TRBJ2-7	TGTGCCAGCTCACCACCGGGACAGGGGAAGGAGCAGTACTTC	CASSPPGQGKEQYF
-	TRBV28	-	TRBJ1-5	TGTGCCAGCAGTTTACTATCTCAGCCCCAGCATTTT	CASSLLSQPQHF
-	TRBV28	-	TRBJ1-2	TGTGCCAGCAGTAAACCAGAGGGCAGGCGCGGGTATGGCTACACCTTC	CASSKPEGRRGYGYTF
-	TRBV2	-	TRBJ1-2	TGTGCCAGCAGTCGGGACCTCCTAAGAGGCTACACCTTC	CASSRDLLRGYTF
few	TRBV2	TRBD1	TRBJ1-2	TGTGCCAGCAGTGGACAGGGAGGCGCGGACTATGGCTACACCTTC	CASSGQGGADYGYTF
few	TRBV11-2	TRBD2	TRBJ2-7	TGTGCCAGCAGGCGACCGGGACTAGCGTATTACGAGCAGTACTTC	CASRRPGLAYYEQYF
-	TRBV10-3	TRBD2	TRBJ2-7	TGTGCCGTCTCAGGGGGGGGGACTAGCGGGAGGCTCGCCTACGAGCAGTACTTC	CAVSGGGTSGRLAYEQYF
-	TRBV7-9	-	TRBJ2-2	TGTGCCAGCAGCTTAGCGGAACCAGACACCGGGGAGCTGTTTTTT	CASSLAEPDTGELFF
-	TRBV4-2	-	TRBJ2-3	TGTGCCAGCAGCCAAGATTCGGGTGTGAGGGAAACGCAGTATTTT	CASSQDSGVRETQYF
-	TRBV6-1	TRBD1	TRBJ1-5	TGTGCCAGCCGGGACAGGGGGCCTCAGCCCCAGCATTTT	CASRDRGPQPQHF
few	TRBV19	-	TRBJ1-2	TGTGCCAGTAGTCTCAGACAGAGGGACTATGGCTACACCTTC	CASSLRQRDYGYTF
-	TRBV28	-	TRBJ1-5	TGTGCCAGCAATTCAGGGATGTTGCCCCAGCATTTT	CASNSGMLPQHF
-	TRBV7-3	TRBD1	TRBJ2-1	TGTGCCAGCAGCTCACAGGGGATAGAGCAGTTCTTC	CASSSQGIEQFF
-	TRBV5-6	-	TRBJ1-4	TGTGCCAGCAGCTCGGGGGGTTTGGGAACTAATGAAAAACTGTTTTTT	CASSSGGLGTNEKLFF
-	TRBV2	TRBD1	TRBJ2-7	TGTGCCAGCACGTTACAGGGGGACCCGGCCTCCTACGAGCAGTACTTC	CASTLQGDPASYEQYF
many	TRBV19	-	TRBJ1-1	TGTGCCAGTATTAATCGTGGTGTTGTCGGTGAAGCTTTCTTT	CASINRGVVGEAFF
many	TRBV7-6	-	TRBJ2-7	TGTGCCAGCAGCTTAGCGCTAGACTACGAGCAGTACTTC	CASSLALDYEQYF
-	TRBV5-1	-	TRBJ1-1	TGCGCCAGCAGCTCCGCCCCCCCGACGAACGAAGCTTTCTTT	CASSSAPPTNEAFF
-	TRBV11-2	TRBD2	TRBJ2-5	TGTGCCAGCAGACGACTAGCGGAGAAAGAGACCCAGTACTTC	CASRRLAEKETQYF